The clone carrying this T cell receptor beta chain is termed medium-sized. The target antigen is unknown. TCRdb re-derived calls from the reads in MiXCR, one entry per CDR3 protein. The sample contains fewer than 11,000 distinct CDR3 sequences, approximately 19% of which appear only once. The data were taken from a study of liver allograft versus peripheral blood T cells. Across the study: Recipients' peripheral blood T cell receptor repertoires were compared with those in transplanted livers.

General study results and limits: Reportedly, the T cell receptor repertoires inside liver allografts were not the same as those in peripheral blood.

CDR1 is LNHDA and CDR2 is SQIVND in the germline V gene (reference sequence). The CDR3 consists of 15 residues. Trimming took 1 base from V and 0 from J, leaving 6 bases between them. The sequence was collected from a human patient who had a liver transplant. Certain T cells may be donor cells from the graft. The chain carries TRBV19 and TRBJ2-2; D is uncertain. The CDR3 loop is CASSIVDANTGELFF. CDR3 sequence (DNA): TGTGCCAGTAGTATAGTCGACGCGAACACCGGGGAGCTGTTTTTT. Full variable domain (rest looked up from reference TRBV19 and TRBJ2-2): DGGITQSPKYLFRKEGQNVTLSCEQNLNHDAMYWYRQDPGQGLRLIYYSQIVNDFQKGDIAEGYSVSREKKESFPLTVTSAQKNPTAFYLCASSIVDANTGELFFGEGSRLTVL.